The 27 T cell receptor beta chains below were found in one sample sequenced in a study of blood T cell repertoires in COVID-19. Sequenced by immunoSEQ multiplex PCR; TCRdb stores in-frame clones only, minus some. This table holds some 520,000 clones, 85% to 90% found once. The specimen sequenced was peripheral blood. Receptors originate from a man between 18 and 35 years old with COVID-19, enrolled during active disease.

This chain connects TRBV11-3 to TRBJ2-1; the match to TRBD1 covers 11 bases. Per germline, CDR1 SGHNT and CDR2 YENEEA. This CDR3 region has 16 residues. The ends lost 3 bases at V and 4 bases at J; junction bases unmatched: 5. Written as DNA, the CDR3 is TGTGCCAGCAGCTTCCAAGGGACAGGGGGTTACAATGAGCAGTTCTTC. Translated: CASSFQGTGGYNEQFF. Complete variable domain (other parts from reference TRBV11-3 and TRBJ2-1): EAGVVQSPRYKIIEKKQPVAFWCNPISGHNTLYWYLQNLGQGPELLIRYENEEAVDDSQLPKDRFSAERLKGVDSTLKIQPAELGDSAVYLCASSFQGTGGYNEQFFGPGTRLTVL.

The V and J genes are TRBV7-2 and TRBJ2-1; TRBD2 matches 11 bases. Germline V gene data show CDR1 as SGHTA and CDR2 as FQGNSA. J was trimmed by 5 bases and V by 0 bases; bases with no gene match: 3. The CDR3 covers 16 residues. For the CDR3, the DNA is TGTGCCAGCAGCTTAGCCGGGACTAGCGGCAACAATGAGCAGTTCTTC. It codes for CASSLAGTSGNNEQFF.

The chain combines TRBV7-2 with TRBJ2-1; TRBD2 aligns across 11 bases. Germline CDR1 reads SGHTA; CDR2 reads FQGNSA. V shed 3 bases and J 4 bases; nucleotides not matched to a gene: 2. The length of the CDR3 is 15 residues. Here the CDR3 DNA reads TGTGCCAGCAGCTTTAGCGGGGGGGCTTACAATGAGCAGTTCTTC. The encoded protein is CASSFSGGAYNEQFF.

This chain connects TRBV9 to TRBJ1-4, with 7 bases aligning to TRBD1. The trim removed 3 bases at V and 4 bases at J, leaving 6 bases unmatched. CDR3 size: 15 residues. Germline assignment: CDR1 SGDLS and CDR2 YYNGEE. The CDR3 loop reads CASSGPGQFNEKLFF. The DNA of the CDR3 is TGTGCCAGCAGCGGGCCGGGACAGTTTAATGAAAAACTGTTTTTT.

The chain combines TRBV27 with TRBJ2-5; a possible D gene is TRBD2 (6 bases). V lost 5 bases and J lost 5, with 18 bases in between. Germline CDR1 and CDR2: MNHEY and SMNVEV (reference sequence). This CDR3 comprises 15 residues. The CDR3 DNA reads as TGTGCCAGCAGTCCCGGTCGGGGGAGAGGGGAGACCCAGTACTTC. This translates into CASSPGRGRGETQYF.

This clone was observed a single time. The rearrangement links TRBV6-5 to TRBJ1-1, with a weak D call TRBD1 (6 bases). Germline assignment: CDR1 MNHEY and CDR2 SVGAGI. Trimming removed 2 bases at V and 0 bases at J, with 10 bases between. The CDR3 extends over 15 amino acids. CDR3 DNA sequence: TGTGCCAGCAGTTACGGTCAGGGGATGAACACTGAAGCTTTCTTT. The encoded protein is CASSYGQGMNTEAFF.

This chain joins TRBV6-5 and TRBJ1-2; TRBD1 agrees at 7 bases. V dropped 6 bases and J dropped 5; count of bases not matched to a gene: 6. Germline V gives CDR1 MNHEY, CDR2 SVGAGI. The CDR3 has 13 residues. CDR3 sequence reads: CASSLTGEYGYTF. The DNA of the CDR3 is TGTGCCAGCAGCCTAACAGGGGAATATGGCTACACCTTC.

The chain employs TRBV15 and TRBJ2-3, with a possible D match to TRBD1 (6 bases). CDR3 size: 15 residues. Germline V gives CDR1 LNHNV, CDR2 YYDKDF (reference sequence). Trimming cost V 8 bases and J 3 bases, with 18 bases left between them. In DNA, the CDR3 is TGTGCCACCGGAGATATGGGACAACTAACAGATACGCAGTATTTT. Residues: CATGDMGQLTDTQYF.

The rearrangement joins TRBV29-1 to TRBJ1-1, with D possibly being TRBD1 (6 bases). The CDR3 has 11 residues. CDR1 and CDR2 (germline): SQVTM, ANQGSEA. V lost 3 bases to trimming and J lost 7 bases, with 9 bases between them. The CDR3 nucleotides read TGCAGCGTTGAGGGACAAGGTGAAGCTTTCTTT. Its translation: CSVEGQGEAFF.

V gene TRBV28 combines with J gene TRBJ1-1; no clear D. This CDR3 has 15 residues. Germline V gene sequence: CDR1 MDHEN, CDR2 SYDVKM. V was pared by 3 bases and J by 1 base, with 12 bases between. CDR3 sequence: CASSFFARSNTEAFF. CDR3 nucleotides: TGTGCCAGCAGTTTTTTCGCCAGATCGAACACTGAAGCTTTCTTT.

The chain recombines TRBV6-5 with TRBJ2-7; D is perhaps TRBD2 (6 bases). V was shortened by 6 bases and J by 2 bases, with 17 bases between the two germline ends. Germline V gene sequence: CDR1 MNHEY, CDR2 SVGAGI. The CDR3 totals 15 residues. As DNA, the CDR3 is TGTGCCAGCAGGGCAGCCGTTCGGGGGACCTACGAGCAGTACTTC. Translating gives CASRAAVRGTYEQYF.

The chain combines TRBV18 with TRBJ2-3, with 9 bases matching TRBD1. The CDR3 covers 15 residues. Germline V CDR1 and CDR2: KGHSH, LQKENI. After removal of 2 bases from V and 1 base from J, the junction contained 1 base not matched to a gene. The CDR3 DNA reads as TGTGCCAGCTCACCAACAGGGGGCGGCACAGATACGCAGTATTTT. Its translation: CASSPTGGGTDTQYF.

The chain uses TRBV19 and TRBJ1-5; D remains ambiguous. The CDR3 extends over 12 amino acids. Trimming pared 9 bases from V and 2 bases from J, leaving 8 bases between. CDR1 is LNHDA and CDR2 is SQIVND in the germline V gene (reference sequence). The CDR3 reads CASLERNQPQHF. CDR3 DNA sequence: TGTGCCAGCCTAGAGCGCAATCAGCCCCAGCATTTT.

CDR3 in DNA: TGTGCCAGCAGTGATTTGGCTAGCTACGCTACGCAGTATTTT. This translates into CASSDLASYATQYF. The genes are TRBV2 and TRBJ2-3; D possibly corresponds to TRBD2 (5 bases). The CDR3 is 14 amino acids. The V gene lost 3 bases and the J gene lost 8 bases, with 15 bases spanning the gap. Per germline, CDR1 SNHLY and CDR2 FYNNEI.

The chain joins TRBV18 to TRBJ1-1; no clear D. The CDR3 length is 14 residues. Per germline, CDR1 KGHSH and CDR2 LQKENI. Trimming left V 3 bases short and J 1 base short, with 9 bases between. CDR3 sequence: CASSPQVSNTEAFF. In DNA form, the CDR3 reads TGTGCCAGCTCACCGCAGGTTTCGAACACTGAAGCTTTCTTT.

The V and J genes are TRBV5-1 and TRBJ2-2; TRBD2 matches 9 bases. CDR3 length: 16 amino acids. The J segment lost 4 bases and the V segment lost 4 bases, leaving 8 bases of the junction unmatched. The germline CDR1 and CDR2 sequences are SGHRS and YFSETQ. The CDR3 loop reads CASSPRRGGPTGELFF. The CDR3 nucleotides are TGCGCCAGCAGCCCGCGGCGGGGGGGCCCCACCGGGGAGCTGTTTTTT. Complete variable domain (other parts from reference TRBV5-1 and TRBJ2-2): KAGVTQTPRYLIKTRGQQVTLSCSPISGHRSVSWYQQTPGQGLQFLFEYFSETQRNKGNFPGRFSGRQFSNSRSEMNVSTLELGDSALYLCASSPRRGGPTGELFFGEGSRLTVL.

The gene calls are TRBV4-2 and TRBJ1-1; unclear D gene. The CDR3 has 15 residues. V was cut by 0 bases and J by 1 base, with 9 bases left in between. Per germline, CDR1 LGHNA and CDR2 YNFKEQ. In DNA, the CDR3 is TGTGCCAGCAGCCAAGATGGGAGACAGAACACTGAAGCTTTCTTT. Translating gives CASSQDGRQNTEAFF.

This clone was detected a few times. V usage is TRBV5-1 and J usage is TRBJ1-1; the match to TRBD1 covers 8 bases. Germline CDR1 is SGHRS and CDR2 is YFSETQ. The CDR3 is made up of 13 amino acids. Losses at the gene ends were 4 bases for V and 4 bases for J; bases not matched to a gene: 3. DNA for the CDR3: TGCGCCAGCAGCCTGGACAGGGCCACTGAAGCTTTCTTT. It codes for CASSLDRATEAFF.

This rearrangement joins TRBV9 to TRBJ2-1, with 11 bases aligning to TRBD2. The CDR3 is 15 residues long. Looked up from germline, CDR1 is SGDLS and CDR2 is YYNGEE. V lost 2 bases to trimming and J lost 3 bases; unmatched junction nucleotides: 1. The CDR3 reads CASSVSGGDYNEQFF. DNA for the CDR3: TGTGCCAGCAGCGTTAGCGGGGGGGACTACAATGAGCAGTTCTTC.

The chain uses TRBV5-1 and TRBJ2-5; 7 nucleotides match TRBD2. V gave up 4 bases and J gave up 5 bases; unmatched junction bases: 8. Germline assignment: CDR1 SGHRS and CDR2 YFSETQ. The CDR3 has 14 amino acids. The CDR3 DNA is TGCGCCAGCAGCAACGGGGGGAAGCAGGAGACCCAGTACTTC. Protein: CASSNGGKQETQYF.

The CDR3 reads CAWTGGNYQPQHF. CDR3 nucleotide sequence: TGTGCCTGGACTGGCGGGAATTATCAGCCCCAGCATTTT. This chain links TRBV30 with TRBJ1-5, with D hard to call. This CDR3 is 13 amino acids long. V lost 4 bases and J 5 bases, leaving 12 bases between the germline ends. Germline CDR1 reads GTSNPN; CDR2 reads SVGIG (reference sequence).

V usage is TRBV7-9 and J usage is TRBJ1-4; TRBD1 matches 7 bases. V gave up 4 bases and J gave up 8 bases; unmatched junction bases: 7. Germline assignment: CDR1 SEHNR and CDR2 FQNEAQ (reference sequence). This CDR3 region has 14 residues. CDR3 in DNA: TGTGCCAGCAGCTCGACAGGGATGGGAGAAAAACTGTTTTTT. Translation: CASSSTGMGEKLFF.

The V call is TRBV18, the J call TRBJ2-7; TRBD2 matches 12 bases. This CDR3 spans 17 amino acids. V lost 2 bases, J lost 3 bases, and 8 bases stayed unmatched. Germline V CDR1 and CDR2: KGHSH, LQKENI. The CDR3 bases are TGTGCCAGCTCACCAGGGACTAGCGGGTACCTTAACTACGAGCAGTACTTC. Translation gives CASSPGTSGYLNYEQYF.

This clone has just one count. The chain joins TRBV4-1 to TRBJ2-3; 11 bases fit TRBD2. From germline, CDR1 is MGHRA and CDR2 YSYEKL. V lost 6 bases to trimming and J lost 2 bases; unmatched junction nucleotides: 7. The CDR3 covers 16 residues. The CDR3 region has the DNA TGCGCCAGCAGACTCGGACTAGCGGGTGACACAGATACGCAGTATTTT. Protein: CASRLGLAGDTDTQYF.

CDR3: CARTDSNTNEKLFF. The CDR3 region has the DNA TGTGCCAGAACGGACAGCAACACTAATGAAAAACTGTTTTTT. The V gene is TRBV5-3, the J gene TRBJ1-4, with D perhaps matching TRBD1 (6 bases). TRBV5-3 is designated an ORF whose function remains uncertain. The CDR3 spans 14 residues. The ends were cut back, 6 bases at V and 2 bases at J, with 11 bases in the middle.

The chain is built from TRBV30 and TRBJ2-5; TRBD2 matches at 7 bases. Germline V gene data show CDR1 as GTSNPN and CDR2 as SVGIG (reference sequence). V trimming: 2 bases; J trimming: 2 bases; junction bases outside the gene matches: 11. This CDR3 is 16 amino acids long. CDR3 bases: TGTGCCTGGAGTCTGACTAGCCGGAGCATTCAAGAGACCCAGTACTTC. The encoded protein is CAWSLTSRSIQETQYF.

The chain uses TRBV9 and TRBJ2-2; 7 bases are shared with TRBD2. Unmatched junction bases numbered 5, after V lost 1 base and J lost 5 bases. Per the germline V gene, CDR1 is SGDLS and CDR2 is YYNGEE. The CDR3 extends over 15 amino acids. CDR3 in DNA: TGTGCCAGCAGCGTATTCGCGGGAGTTACCGGGGAGCTGTTTTTT. It translates to CASSVFAGVTGELFF.